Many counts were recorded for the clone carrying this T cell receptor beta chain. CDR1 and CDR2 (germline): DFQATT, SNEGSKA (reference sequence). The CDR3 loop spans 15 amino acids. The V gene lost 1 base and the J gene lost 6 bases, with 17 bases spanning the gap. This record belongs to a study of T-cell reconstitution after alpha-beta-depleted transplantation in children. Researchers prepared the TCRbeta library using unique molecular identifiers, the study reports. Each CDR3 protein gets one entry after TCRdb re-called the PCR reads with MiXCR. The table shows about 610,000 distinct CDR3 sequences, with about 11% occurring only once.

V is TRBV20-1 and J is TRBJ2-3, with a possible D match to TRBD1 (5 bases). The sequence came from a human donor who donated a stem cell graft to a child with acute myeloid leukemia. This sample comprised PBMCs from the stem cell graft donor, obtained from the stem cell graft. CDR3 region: CSARGALGRADTQYF. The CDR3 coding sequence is TGCAGTGCTAGAGGTGCTTTGGGGCGTGCGGATACGCAGTATTTT.